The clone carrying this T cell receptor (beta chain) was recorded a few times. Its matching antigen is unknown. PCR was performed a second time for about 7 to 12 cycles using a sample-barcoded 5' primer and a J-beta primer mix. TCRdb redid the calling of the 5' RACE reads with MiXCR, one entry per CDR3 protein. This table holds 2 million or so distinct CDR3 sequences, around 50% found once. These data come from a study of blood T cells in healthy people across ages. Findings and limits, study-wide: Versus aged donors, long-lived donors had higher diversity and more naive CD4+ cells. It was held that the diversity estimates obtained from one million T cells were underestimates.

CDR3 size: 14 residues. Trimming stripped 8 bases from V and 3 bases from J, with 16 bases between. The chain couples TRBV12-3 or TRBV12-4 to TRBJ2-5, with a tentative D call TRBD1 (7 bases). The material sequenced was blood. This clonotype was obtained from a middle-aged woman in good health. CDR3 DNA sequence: TGTGCCAGCGACATCCAGGGGGGTAAAGAGACCCAGTACTTC. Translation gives CASDIQGGKETQYF.